The clone carrying this T cell receptor beta chain was counted at least ten times. What it recognizes is unknown. The record originates from a study of T-cell reconstitution after alpha-beta-depleted transplantation in children. Unique molecular identifiers featured in how the TCRbeta library was prepared. TCRdb fed the PCR reads into MiXCR, producing one record per CDR3 protein. The sample has almost 500,000 distinct CDR3 sequences, over 9.5% seen once. V lost 5 bases to trimming and J lost 4 bases, with 14 bases between them. Germline V gives CDR1 DFQATT, CDR2 SNEGSKA (reference sequence). The CDR3 length is 14 residues. Study-level points and caveats: Once a year had passed after transplant, T-cell counts and diversity came mostly from newly produced T cells. For some patients, TCRbeta diversity was high at day 60 because of recipient T cells and thymic progenitors that survived. Reportedly, only several hundred clones from non-depleted graft cells drove alpha-beta T-cell counts at about two months.

The sequencing used PBMCs, collected before TCRalphabeta/CD19-depleted stem cell transplant. The J gene is TRBJ1-4, the V gene TRBV20-1; D remains ambiguous. The clonotype was recovered from a child aged 2 to 9 with inherited bone marrow failure, due to receive a stem cell transplant. CDR3 sequence: CSAETGRINEKLFF. CDR3 nucleotides: TGCAGTGCTGAGACCGGACGGATTAATGAAAAACTGTTTTTT.